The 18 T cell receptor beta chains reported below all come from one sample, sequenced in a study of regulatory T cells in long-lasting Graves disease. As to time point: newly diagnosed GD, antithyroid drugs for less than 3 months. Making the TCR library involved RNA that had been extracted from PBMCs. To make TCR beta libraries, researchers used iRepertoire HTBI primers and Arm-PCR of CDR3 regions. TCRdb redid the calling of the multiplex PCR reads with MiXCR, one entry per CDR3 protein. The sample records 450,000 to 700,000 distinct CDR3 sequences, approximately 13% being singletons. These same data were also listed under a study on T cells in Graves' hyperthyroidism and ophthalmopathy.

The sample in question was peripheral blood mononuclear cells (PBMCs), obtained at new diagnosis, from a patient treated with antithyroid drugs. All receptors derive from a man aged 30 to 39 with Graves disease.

The CDR3: CASSEGTGGVWYQPQHF. The CDR3 DNA reads TGTGCCAGCAGCGAGGGGACAGGGGGCGTCTGGTATCAGCCCCAGCATTTT. The chain employs TRBV7-9 and TRBJ1-5; 12 nucleotides match TRBD1. V lost 5 bases to trimming and J lost 5 bases; unmatched junction nucleotides: 10. Germline lookup yields CDR1 SEHNR and CDR2 FQNEAQ (reference sequence). This CDR3 contains 17 residues.

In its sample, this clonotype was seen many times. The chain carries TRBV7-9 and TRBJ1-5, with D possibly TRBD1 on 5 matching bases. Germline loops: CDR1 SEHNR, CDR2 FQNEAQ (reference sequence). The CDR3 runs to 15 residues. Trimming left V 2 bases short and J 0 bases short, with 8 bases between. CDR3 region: CASSLTGNSNQPQHF. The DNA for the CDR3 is TGTGCCAGCAGCTTAACAGGAAATAGCAATCAGCCCCAGCATTTT.

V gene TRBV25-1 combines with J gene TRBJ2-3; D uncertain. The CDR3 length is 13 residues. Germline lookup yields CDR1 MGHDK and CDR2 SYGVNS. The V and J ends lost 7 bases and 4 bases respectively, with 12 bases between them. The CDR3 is CASTPPRADTQYF. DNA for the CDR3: TGTGCCAGCACCCCTCCCCGGGCAGATACGCAGTATTTT.

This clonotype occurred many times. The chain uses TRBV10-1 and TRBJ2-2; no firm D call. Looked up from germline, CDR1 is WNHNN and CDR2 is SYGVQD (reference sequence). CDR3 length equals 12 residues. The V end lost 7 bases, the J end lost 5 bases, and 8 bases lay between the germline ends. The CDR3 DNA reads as TGCGCCAGCACCCCCGGGACCGGGGAGCTGTTTTTT. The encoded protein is CASTPGTGELFF.

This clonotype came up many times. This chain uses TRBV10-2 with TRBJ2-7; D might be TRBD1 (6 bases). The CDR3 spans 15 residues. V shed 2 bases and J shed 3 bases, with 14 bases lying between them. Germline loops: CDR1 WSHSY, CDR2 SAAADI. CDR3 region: CASSEPRTVVYEQYF. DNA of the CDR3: TGCGCCAGCAGTGAGCCTCGGACAGTCGTCTACGAGCAGTACTTC.

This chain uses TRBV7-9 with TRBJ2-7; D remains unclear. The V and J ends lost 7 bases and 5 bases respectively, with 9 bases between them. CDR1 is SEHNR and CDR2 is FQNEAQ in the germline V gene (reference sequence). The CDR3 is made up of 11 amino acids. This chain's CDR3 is CASKTSDEQYF. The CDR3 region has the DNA TGTGCCAGCAAAACGAGTGACGAGCAGTACTTC.

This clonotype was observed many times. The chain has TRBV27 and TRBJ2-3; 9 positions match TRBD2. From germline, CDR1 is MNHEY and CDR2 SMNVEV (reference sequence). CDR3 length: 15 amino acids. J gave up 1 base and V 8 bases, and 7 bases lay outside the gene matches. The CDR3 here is CASYEAGGRTDTQYF. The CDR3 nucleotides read TGTGCCAGCTATGAAGCGGGAGGACGCACAGATACGCAGTATTTT.

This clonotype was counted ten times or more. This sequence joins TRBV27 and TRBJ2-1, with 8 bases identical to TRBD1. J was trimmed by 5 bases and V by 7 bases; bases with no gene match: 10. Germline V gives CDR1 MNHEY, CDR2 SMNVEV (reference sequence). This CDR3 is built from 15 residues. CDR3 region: CASTHSGTGHNEQFF. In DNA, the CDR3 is TGTGCCAGCACTCATTCCGGGACAGGCCACAATGAGCAGTTCTTC.

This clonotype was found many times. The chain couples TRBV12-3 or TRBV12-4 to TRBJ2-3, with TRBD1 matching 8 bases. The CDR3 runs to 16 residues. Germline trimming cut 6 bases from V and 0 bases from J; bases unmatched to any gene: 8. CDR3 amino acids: CASRTTGVFSTDTQYF. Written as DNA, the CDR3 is TGTGCCAGCAGGACGACAGGGGTTTTTAGCACAGATACGCAGTATTTT.

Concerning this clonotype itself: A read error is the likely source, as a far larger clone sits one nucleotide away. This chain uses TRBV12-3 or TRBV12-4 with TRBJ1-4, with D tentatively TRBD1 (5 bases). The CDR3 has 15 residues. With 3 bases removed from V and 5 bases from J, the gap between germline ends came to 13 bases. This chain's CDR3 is CASSFSSGTNEKLFF. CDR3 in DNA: TGTGCCAGCAGTTTCTCGTCAGGGACCAATGAAAAACTGTTTTTT.

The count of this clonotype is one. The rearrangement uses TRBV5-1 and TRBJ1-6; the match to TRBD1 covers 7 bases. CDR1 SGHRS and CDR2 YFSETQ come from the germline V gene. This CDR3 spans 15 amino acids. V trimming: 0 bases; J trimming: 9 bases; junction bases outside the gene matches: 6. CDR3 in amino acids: CASSLEQGFGSPLHF. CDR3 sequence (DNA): TGCGCCAGCAGCTTGGAACAGGGGTTCGGTTCACCCCTCCACTTT.

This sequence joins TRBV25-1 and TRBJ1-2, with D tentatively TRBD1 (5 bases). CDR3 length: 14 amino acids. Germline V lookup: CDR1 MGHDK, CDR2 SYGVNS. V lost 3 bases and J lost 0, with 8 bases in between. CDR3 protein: CASSDMTANYGYTF. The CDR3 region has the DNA TGTGCCAGCAGTGATATGACAGCTAACTATGGCTACACCTTC.

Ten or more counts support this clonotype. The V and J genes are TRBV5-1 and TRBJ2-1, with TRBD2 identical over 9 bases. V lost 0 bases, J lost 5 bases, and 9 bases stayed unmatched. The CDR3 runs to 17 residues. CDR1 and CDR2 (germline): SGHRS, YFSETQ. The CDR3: CASSLGLTSGLDNEQFF. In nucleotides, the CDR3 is TGCGCCAGCAGCTTGGGACTGACTAGCGGATTAGACAATGAGCAGTTCTTC.

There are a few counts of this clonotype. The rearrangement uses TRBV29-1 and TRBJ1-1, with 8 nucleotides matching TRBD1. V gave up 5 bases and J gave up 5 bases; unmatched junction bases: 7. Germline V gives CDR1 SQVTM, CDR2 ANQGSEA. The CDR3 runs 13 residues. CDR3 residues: CSVSQGGGTEAFF. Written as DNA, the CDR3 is TGCAGCGTTTCACAGGGGGGGGGTACTGAAGCTTTCTTT.

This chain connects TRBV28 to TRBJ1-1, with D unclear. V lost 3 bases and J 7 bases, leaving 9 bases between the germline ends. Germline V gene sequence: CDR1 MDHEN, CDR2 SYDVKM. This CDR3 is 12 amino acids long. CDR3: CASSFRRFEAFF. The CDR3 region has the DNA TGTGCCAGCAGTTTTAGACGGTTTGAAGCTTTCTTT.

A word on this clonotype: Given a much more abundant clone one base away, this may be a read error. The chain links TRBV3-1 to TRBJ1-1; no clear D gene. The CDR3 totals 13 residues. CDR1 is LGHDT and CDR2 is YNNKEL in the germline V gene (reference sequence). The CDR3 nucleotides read TGTACCAGCAAGACCGGGAGGGACACTGAAGCTTTCTTT. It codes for CTSKTGRDTEAFF.

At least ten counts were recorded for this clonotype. Here the CDR3 reads CASSHGSYEQYF. As DNA, the CDR3 is TGTGCCAGCTCACACGGGTCCTACGAGCAGTACTTC. This rearrangement joins TRBV18 to TRBJ2-7; D is unclear. This CDR3 comprises 12 residues. Germline V lookup: CDR1 KGHSH, CDR2 LQKENI. The V and J ends lost 4 bases and 1 base respectively, with 5 bases between them.

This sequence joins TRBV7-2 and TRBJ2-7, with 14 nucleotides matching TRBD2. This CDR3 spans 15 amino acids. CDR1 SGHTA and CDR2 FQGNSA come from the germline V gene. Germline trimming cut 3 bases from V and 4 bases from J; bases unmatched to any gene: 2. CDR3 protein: CASSLGLAGEYEQYF. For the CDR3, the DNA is TGTGCCAGCAGCTTGGGACTAGCGGGGGAGTACGAGCAGTACTTC. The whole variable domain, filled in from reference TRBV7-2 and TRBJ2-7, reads GAGVSQSPSNKVTEKGKDVELRCDPISGHTALYWYRQSLGQGLEFLIYFQGNSAPDKSGLPSDRFSAERTGGSVSTLTIQRTQQEDSAVYLCASSLGLAGEYEQYFGPGTRLTVT.